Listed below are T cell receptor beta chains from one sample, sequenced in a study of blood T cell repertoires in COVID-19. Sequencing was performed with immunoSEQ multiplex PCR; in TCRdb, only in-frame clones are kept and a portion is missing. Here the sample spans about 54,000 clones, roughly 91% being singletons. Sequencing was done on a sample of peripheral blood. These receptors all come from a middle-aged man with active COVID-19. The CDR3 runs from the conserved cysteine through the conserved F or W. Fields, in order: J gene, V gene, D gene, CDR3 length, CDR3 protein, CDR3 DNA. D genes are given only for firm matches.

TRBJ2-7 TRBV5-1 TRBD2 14 CASATSGTYYEQYF TGCGCCAGCGCTACTAGCGGGACTTACTACGAGCAGTACTTC
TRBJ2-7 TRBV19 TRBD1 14 CASSAHRGGNEQYF TGTGCCAGTAGTGCTCACAGGGGTGGAAACGAGCAGTACTTC
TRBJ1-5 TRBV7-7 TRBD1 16 CASSFIRDSRNQPQHF TGTGCCAGCAGCTTTATCCGGGACAGCCGCAATCAGCCCCAGCATTTT
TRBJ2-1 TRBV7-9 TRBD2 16 CASSKRAGTSQNEQFF TGTGCCAGCAGCAAAAGAGCCGGGACTAGCCAAAATGAGCAGTTCTTC
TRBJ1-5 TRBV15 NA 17 CATSRDRRGGRSEPQHF TGTGCCACCAGCAGAGATAGGCGGGGGGGGCGGTCAGAGCCCCAGCATTTT
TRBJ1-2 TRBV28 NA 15 CASSPPGKANYGYTF TGTGCCAGCAGTCCTCCAGGGAAAGCTAACTATGGCTACACCTTC
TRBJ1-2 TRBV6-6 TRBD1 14 CASSYQGGGYGYTF TGTGCCAGCAGTTACCAAGGGGGCGGCTATGGCTACACCTTC
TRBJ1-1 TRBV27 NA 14 CASRQQGIDTEAFF TGTGCCAGCAGGCAACAGGGTATAGACACTGAAGCTTTCTTT
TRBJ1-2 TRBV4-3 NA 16 CASSQDGGGAYYGYTF TGCGCCAGCAGCCAAGATGGGGGGGGCGCCTACTATGGCTACACCTTC
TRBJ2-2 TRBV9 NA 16 CASSVGGGALTGELFF TGTGCCAGCAGCGTAGGAGGAGGGGCCCTCACCGGGGAGCTGTTTTTT
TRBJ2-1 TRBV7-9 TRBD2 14 CASSFSGGAWEQFF TGTGCCAGCAGCTTCAGCGGGGGGGCTTGGGAGCAGTTCTTC
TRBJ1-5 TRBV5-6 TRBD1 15 CASSLGQGEDQPQHF TGTGCCAGCAGCTTGGGACAGGGGGAGGATCAGCCCCAGCATTTT